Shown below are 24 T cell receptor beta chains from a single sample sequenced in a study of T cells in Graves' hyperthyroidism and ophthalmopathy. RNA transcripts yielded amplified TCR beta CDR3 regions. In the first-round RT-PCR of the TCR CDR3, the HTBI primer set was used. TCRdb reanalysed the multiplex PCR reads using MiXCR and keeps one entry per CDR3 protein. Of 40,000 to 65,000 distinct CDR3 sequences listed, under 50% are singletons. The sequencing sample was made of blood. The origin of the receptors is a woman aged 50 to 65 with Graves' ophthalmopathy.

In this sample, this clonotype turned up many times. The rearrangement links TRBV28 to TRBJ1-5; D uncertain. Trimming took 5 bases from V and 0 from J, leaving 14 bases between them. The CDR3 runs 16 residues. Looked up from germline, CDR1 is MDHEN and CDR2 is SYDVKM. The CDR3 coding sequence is TGTGCCAGCAGTCAAGACAACGACGATAGCAATCAGCCCCAGCATTTT. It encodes CASSQDNDDSNQPQHF.

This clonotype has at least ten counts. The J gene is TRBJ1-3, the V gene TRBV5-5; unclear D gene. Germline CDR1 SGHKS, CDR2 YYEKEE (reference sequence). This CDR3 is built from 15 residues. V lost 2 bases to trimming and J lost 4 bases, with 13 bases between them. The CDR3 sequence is CASSFTGRVGNTIYF. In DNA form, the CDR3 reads TGTGCCAGCAGCTTTACCGGAAGGGTCGGAAACACCATATATTTT.

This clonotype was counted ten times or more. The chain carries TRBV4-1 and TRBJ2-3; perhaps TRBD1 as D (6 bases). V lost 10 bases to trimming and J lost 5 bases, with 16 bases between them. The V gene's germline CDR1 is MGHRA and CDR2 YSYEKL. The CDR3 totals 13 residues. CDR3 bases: TGCGCCACAAGCTGGGGGCAAGGAGATACGCAGTATTTT. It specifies CATSWGQGDTQYF.

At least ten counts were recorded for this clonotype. The chain's CDR3 is CASSLGGGAGVHEQYF. CDR3 nucleotide sequence: TGTGCCAGCAGCTTGGGAGGGGGGGCTGGGGTCCACGAGCAGTACTTC. J is TRBJ2-7 and V is TRBV7-6; weak D call: TRBD2 (7 bases). Germline lookup yields CDR1 SGHVS and CDR2 FNYEAQ. Trimming pared 3 bases from V and 5 bases from J, leaving 20 bases between. There are 16 residues in the CDR3. Together with reference TRBV7-6 and TRBJ2-7, the CDR3 gives the full variable domain: GAGVSQSPRYKVTKRGQDVALRCDPISGHVSLYWYRQALGQGPEFLTYFNYEAQQDKSGLPNDRFSAERPEGSISTLTIQRTEQRDSAMYRCASSLGGGAGVHEQYFGPGTRLTVT.

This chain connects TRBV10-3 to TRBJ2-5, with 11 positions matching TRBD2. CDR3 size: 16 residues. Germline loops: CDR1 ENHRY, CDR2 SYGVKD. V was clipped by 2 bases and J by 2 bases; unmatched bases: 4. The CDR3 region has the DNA TGTGCCATCAGTGAGACTAGCGGGAGAGGGCAAGAGACCCAGTACTTC. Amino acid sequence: CAISETSGRGQETQYF.

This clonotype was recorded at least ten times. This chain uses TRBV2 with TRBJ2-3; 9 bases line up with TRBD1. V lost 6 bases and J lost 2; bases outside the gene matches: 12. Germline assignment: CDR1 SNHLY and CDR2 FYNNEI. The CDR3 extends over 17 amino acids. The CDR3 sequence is CASSATTGTGNTDTQYF. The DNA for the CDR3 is TGTGCCAGCAGCGCAACCACCGGGACAGGGAACACAGATACGCAGTATTTT.

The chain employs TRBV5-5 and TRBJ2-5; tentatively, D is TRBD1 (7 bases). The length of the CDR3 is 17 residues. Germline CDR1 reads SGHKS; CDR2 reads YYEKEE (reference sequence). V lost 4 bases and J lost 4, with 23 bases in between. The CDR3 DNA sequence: TGTGCCAGCAGCGAGGGGGCGGGCGGGGAGGTACGAGAGACCCAGTACTTC. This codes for CASSEGAGGEVRETQYF.

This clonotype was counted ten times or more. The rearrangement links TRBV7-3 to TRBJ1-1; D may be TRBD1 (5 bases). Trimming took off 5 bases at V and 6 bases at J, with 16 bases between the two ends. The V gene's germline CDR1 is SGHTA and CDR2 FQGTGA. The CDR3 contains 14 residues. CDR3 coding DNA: TGTGCCAGCAGCCCGGGGGGGAGTCAGGCTGAAGCTTTCTTT. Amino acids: CASSPGGSQAEAFF.

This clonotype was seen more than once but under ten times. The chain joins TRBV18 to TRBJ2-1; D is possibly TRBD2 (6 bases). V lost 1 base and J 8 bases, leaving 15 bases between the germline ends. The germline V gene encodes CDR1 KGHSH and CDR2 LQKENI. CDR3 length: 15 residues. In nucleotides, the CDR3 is TGTGCCAGCTCACCACGTAGAGGGCGGGATGATGAGCAGTTCTTC. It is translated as CASSPRRGRDDEQFF. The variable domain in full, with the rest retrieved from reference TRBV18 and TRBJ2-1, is NAGVMQNPRHLVRRRGQEARLRCSPMKGHSHVYWYRQLPEEGLKFMVYLQKENIIDESGMPKERFSAEFPKEGPSILRIQQVVRGDSAAYFCASSPRRGRDDEQFFGPGTRLTVL.

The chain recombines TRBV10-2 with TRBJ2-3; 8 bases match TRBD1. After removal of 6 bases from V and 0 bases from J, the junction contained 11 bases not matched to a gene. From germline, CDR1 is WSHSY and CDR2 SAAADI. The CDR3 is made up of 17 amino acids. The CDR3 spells CASSPGTGVTSTDTQYF. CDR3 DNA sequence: TGCGCCAGCAGCCCCGGGACAGGAGTTACTAGCACAGATACGCAGTATTTT.

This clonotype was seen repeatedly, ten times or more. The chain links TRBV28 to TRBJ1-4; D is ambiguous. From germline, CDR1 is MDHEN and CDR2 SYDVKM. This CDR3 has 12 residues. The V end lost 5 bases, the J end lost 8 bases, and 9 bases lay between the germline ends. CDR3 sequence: CASSPRAEKLFF. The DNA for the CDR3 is TGTGCCAGCAGTCCAAGGGCGGAAAAACTGTTTTTT.

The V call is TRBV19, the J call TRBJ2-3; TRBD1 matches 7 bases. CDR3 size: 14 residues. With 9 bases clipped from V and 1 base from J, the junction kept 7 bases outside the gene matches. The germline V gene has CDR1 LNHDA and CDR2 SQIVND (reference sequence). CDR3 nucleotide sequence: TGTGCCAGCATCACAGGGGCAGGCACAGATACGCAGTATTTT. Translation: CASITGAGTDTQYF.

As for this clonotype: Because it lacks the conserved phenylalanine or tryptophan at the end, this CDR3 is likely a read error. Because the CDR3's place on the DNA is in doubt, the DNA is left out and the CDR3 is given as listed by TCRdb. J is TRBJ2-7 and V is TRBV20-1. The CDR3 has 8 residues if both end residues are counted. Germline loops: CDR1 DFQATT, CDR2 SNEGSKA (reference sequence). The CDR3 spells CSARSGSY.

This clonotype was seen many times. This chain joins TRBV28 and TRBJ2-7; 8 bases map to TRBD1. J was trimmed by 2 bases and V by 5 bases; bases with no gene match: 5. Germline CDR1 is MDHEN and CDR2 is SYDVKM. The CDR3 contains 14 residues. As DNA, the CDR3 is TGTGCCAGCAGTCCTAGGACAGGGCCCTACGAGCAGTACTTC. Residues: CASSPRTGPYEQYF.

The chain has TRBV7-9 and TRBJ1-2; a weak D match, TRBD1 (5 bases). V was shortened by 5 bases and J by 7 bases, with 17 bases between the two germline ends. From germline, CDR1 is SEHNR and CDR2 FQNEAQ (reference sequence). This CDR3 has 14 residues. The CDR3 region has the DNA TGTGCCAGCAGCGCCGGACGGGGGACGACTGGCTACACCTTC. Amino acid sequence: CASSAGRGTTGYTF.

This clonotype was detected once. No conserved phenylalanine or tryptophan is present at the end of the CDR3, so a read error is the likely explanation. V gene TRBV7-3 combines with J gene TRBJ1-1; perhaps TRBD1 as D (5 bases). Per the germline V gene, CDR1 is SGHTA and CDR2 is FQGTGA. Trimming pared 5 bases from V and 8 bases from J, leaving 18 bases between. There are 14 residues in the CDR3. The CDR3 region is CASSPGGSQAEAFC. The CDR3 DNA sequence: TGTGCCAGCAGCCCGGGGGGGAGTCAGGCGGAAGCTTTCTGT.

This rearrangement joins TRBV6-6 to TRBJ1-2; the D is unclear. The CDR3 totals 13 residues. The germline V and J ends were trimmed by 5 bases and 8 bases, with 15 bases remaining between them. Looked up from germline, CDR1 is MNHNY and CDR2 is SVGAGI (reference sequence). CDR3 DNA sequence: TGTGCCAGCAGTGAGACGAACAACAAGGGCTACACCTTC. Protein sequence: CASSETNNKGYTF.

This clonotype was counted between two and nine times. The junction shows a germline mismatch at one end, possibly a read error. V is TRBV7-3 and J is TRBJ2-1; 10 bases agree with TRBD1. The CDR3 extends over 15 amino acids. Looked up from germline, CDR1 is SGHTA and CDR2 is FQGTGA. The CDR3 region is CASSQGGDRGGEQFF. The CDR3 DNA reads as TGCGCCAGCAGCCAAGGGGGGGACAGGGGAGGGGAGCAGTTCTTC. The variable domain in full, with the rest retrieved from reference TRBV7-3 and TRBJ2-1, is GAGVSQTPSNKVTEKGKYVELRCDPISGHTALYWYRQSLGQGPEFLIYFQGTGAADDSGLPNDRFFAVRPEGSVSTLKIQRTERGDSAVYLCASSQGGDRGGEQFFGPGTRLTVL.

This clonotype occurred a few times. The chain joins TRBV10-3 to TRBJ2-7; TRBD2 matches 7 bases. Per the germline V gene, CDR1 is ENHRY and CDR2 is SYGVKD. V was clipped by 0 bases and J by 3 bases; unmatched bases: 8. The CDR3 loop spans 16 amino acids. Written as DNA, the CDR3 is TGTGCCATCAGTGAGTCGACTAGCTCAGAGGTCTACGAGCAGTACTTC. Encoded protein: CAISESTSSEVYEQYF.

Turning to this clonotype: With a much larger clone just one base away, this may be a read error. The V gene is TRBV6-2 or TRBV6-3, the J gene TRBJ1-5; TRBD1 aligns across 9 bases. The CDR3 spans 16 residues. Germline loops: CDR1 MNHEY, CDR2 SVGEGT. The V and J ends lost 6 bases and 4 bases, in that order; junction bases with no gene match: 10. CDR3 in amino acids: CASSDPDRGGNQPQHF. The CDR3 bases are TGTGCCAGCAGCGACCCGGACAGGGGAGGGAATCAGCCCCAGCATTTT.

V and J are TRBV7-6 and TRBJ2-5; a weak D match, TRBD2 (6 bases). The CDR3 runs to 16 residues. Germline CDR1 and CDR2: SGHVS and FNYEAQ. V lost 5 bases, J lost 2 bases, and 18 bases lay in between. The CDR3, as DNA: TGTGCCAGCAGCCCCTCTGTTACGGGAGATCAAGAGACCCAGTACTTC. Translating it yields CASSPSVTGDQETQYF. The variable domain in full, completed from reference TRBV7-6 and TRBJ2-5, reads GAGVSQSPRYKVTKRGQDVALRCDPISGHVSLYWYRQALGQGPEFLTYFNYEAQQDKSGLPNDRFSAERPEGSISTLTIQRTEQRDSAMYRCASSPSVTGDQETQYFGPGTRLLVL.

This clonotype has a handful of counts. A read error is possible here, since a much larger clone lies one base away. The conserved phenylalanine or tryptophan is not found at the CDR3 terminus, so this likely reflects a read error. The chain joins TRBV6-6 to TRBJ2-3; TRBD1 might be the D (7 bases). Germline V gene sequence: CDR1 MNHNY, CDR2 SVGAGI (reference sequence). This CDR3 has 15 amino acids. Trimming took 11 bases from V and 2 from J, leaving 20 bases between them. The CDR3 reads CASLRAGTATDTQYL. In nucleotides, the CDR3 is TGTGCCTCTCTCCGGGCGGGGACAGCCACAGATACGCAGTATCTT.

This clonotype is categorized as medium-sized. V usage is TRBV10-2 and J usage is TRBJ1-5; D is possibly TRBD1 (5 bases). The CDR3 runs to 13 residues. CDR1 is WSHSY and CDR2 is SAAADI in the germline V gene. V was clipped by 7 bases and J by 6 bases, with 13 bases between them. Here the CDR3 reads CASTPGYRQPQHF. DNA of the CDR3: TGCGCCAGCACCCCAGGGTACCGTCAGCCCCAGCATTTT.

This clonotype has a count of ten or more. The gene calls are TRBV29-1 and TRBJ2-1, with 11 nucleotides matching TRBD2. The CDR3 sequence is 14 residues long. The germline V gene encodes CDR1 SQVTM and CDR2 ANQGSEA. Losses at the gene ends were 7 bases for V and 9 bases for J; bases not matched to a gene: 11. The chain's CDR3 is CSAVLAGDYFEQFF. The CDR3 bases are TGCAGCGCCGTACTAGCGGGAGACTACTTTGAGCAGTTCTTC.